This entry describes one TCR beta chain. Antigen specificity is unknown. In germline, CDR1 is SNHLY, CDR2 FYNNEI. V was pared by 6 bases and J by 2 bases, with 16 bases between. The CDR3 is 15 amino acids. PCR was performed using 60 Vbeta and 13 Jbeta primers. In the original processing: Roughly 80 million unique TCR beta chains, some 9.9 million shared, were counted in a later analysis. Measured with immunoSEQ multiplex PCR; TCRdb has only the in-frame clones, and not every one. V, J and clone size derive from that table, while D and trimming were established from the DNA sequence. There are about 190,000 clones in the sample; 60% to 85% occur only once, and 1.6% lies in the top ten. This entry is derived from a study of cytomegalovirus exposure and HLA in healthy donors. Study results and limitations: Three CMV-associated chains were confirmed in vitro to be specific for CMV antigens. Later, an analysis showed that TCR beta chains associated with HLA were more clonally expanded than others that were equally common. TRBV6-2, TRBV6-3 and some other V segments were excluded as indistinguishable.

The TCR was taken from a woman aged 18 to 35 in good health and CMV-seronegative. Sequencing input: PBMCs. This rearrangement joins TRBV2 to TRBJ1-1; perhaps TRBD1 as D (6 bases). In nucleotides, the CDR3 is TGTGCCAGCAGCCCCAGGGGCTTTATTAACACTGAAGCTTTCTTT. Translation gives CASSPRGFINTEAFF.